These T cell receptor beta chains were read from a single sample in a study of PD-L1 blockade in urothelial cancer. Sequenced by immunoSEQ multiplex PCR; TCRdb stores in-frame clones only, minus some. This table holds 30,000 to 40,000 clones, around 83% found once. The starting material was PBMCs, obtained around atezolizumab (anti-PD-L1) treatment. The receptors stem from a man in his 60s with urothelial cancer. Each CDR3 is given with its conserved first and last residue. A D gene is named only where the DNA matches it firmly. Clone sizes are given selectively: once, few, many, or a class where the clone is expanded.

j_call	d_call	v_call	clone_size	cdr3_nt	cdr3_aa
TRBJ1-5	TRBD1	TRBV2	.	TGTGCCACCGGGACAGCAAATCAGCCCCAGCATTTT	CATGTANQPQHF
TRBJ2-7	.	TRBV27	.	TGTGCCAGCAGCCCAGATAATCCCCGGGTCTCCGAGCAGTACTTC	CASSPDNPRVSEQYF
TRBJ1-5	TRBD1	TRBV27	.	TGTGCCAGCAGTTCAAGACCGGGACAGGGTATTCAGCCCCAGCATTTT	CASSSRPGQGIQPQHF
TRBJ2-3	TRBD1	TRBV4-3	.	TGCGCCAGCAGTCAAGGAGCCCCGGGACAGGGGTGGGATACGCAGTATTTT	CASSQGAPGQGWDTQYF
TRBJ1-2	.	TRBV28	once	TGTGCCAGCAGTGGCCAGGTAATCAACTATGGCTACACCTTC	CASSGQVINYGYTF
TRBJ2-2	TRBD1	TRBV11-3	.	TGTGCCAGCAGCTCGGGACAGCGGTACACCGGGGAGCTGTTTTTT	CASSSGQRYTGELFF
TRBJ2-7	TRBD2	TRBV29-1	.	TGCAGCGTAGCCTCTCCGGGGAGGGGTGAGCAGTACTTC	CSVASPGRGEQYF
TRBJ2-3	TRBD1	TRBV5-1	.	TGCGCCAGCACGCCCCAACCGGGACAGGGGTTCACAGATACGCAGTATTTT	CASTPQPGQGFTDTQYF
TRBJ2-2	TRBD1	TRBV4-1	.	TGCGCCAGCAGCCAAGGGACAGGGGGCTTCGGCGGGGAGCTGTTTTTT	CASSQGTGGFGGELFF
TRBJ2-1	TRBD1	TRBV18	.	TGTGCCAGCTCACCTGGACAGGGTTCGAATGAGCAGTTCTTC	CASSPGQGSNEQFF
TRBJ1-6	.	TRBV28	once	TGTGCCAGCAGTTTACTTTTAGGGGGGGCGGAATCACCCCTCCACTTT	CASSLLLGGAESPLHF
TRBJ2-7	TRBD2	TRBV6-1	.	TGTGCCAGCAGTGAAGGCGGGGGACCTTTCGAGCAGTACTTC	CASSEGGGPFEQYF
TRBJ1-2	TRBD1	TRBV7-6	.	TGTGCCAGCAGCGACAGGGGAAACTATGGCTACACCTTC	CASSDRGNYGYTF
TRBJ1-6	.	TRBV27	.	TGTGCCAGCAGATTCAGGGGATATAATTCACCCCTCCACTTT	CASRFRGYNSPLHF
TRBJ2-7	.	TRBV28	.	TGTGCCAGCAGTTCCCCAGGGATTTCCTACGAGCAGTACTTC	CASSSPGISYEQYF
TRBJ2-7	TRBD2	TRBV6-5	.	TGTGCCAGCAGCCCCGGGGGGATATCCTACGAGCAGTACTTC	CASSPGGISYEQYF
TRBJ2-1	.	TRBV14	.	TGTGCCAGCAGCCAGGCGGGGTCCAAGTTCTTC	CASSQAGSKFF
TRBJ1-1	TRBD1	TRBV5-1	many	TGCGCCAGCAGCTATGGGACAGGGGGTGGGACCACTGAAGCTTTCTTT	CASSYGTGGGTTEAFF
TRBJ2-1	.	TRBV4-1	.	TGCGCCAGCACCCGAGACTTGGCCTTTGGCGGAAGCTCCTACAATGAGCAGTTCTTC	CASTRDLAFGGSSYNEQFF
TRBJ2-3	.	TRBV5-1	.	TGCGCCAGCAGGTCCGGTAGCACAGATACGCAGTATTTT	CASRSGSTDTQYF
TRBJ1-5	.	TRBV28	.	TGTGCCAGCATGGAGGGAAATAGCAATCAGCCCCAGCATTTT	CASMEGNSNQPQHF
TRBJ2-1	TRBD2	TRBV27	once	TGTGCCAGCAGTTTAGATGGAGCGGGGGGGCCCATAAATGAGCAGTTCTTC	CASSLDGAGGPINEQFF
TRBJ1-2	.	TRBV19	.	TGTGCCAGTAGTATTTGGGGCAGGTCCCGCTATGGCTACACCTTC	CASSIWGRSRYGYTF
TRBJ2-5	.	TRBV13	.	TGTGCCAGCAGTCACAGGTCCCAAGAGACCCAGTACTTC	CASSHRSQETQYF
TRBJ1-2	.	TRBV28	.	TGTGCCAGCAGTCTACGGGGATATGGCTACACCTTC	CASSLRGYGYTF
TRBJ2-3	.	TRBV5-5	.	TGTGCCAGCACCGTTGAAGGGGGTTTTACAGATACGCAGTATTTT	CASTVEGGFTDTQYF
TRBJ2-4	.	TRBV30	.	TGTGCCTGGAGTGTACTCGGGGGTTCAGCCAAAAACATTCAGTACTTC	CAWSVLGGSAKNIQYF
TRBJ1-5	.	TRBV27	few	TGTGCCAGCAGTTTCAGGGATCAGCCCCAGCATTTT	CASSFRDQPQHF
TRBJ2-7	TRBD1	TRBV13	.	TGTGCCAGCAGCCCCGACAGGGGGATTAGTTACGAGCAGTACTTC	CASSPDRGISYEQYF
TRBJ2-7	.	TRBV6-1	.	TGTGCCAGCAGTGTGGAGTACCTCTACGAGCAGTACTTC	CASSVEYLYEQYF
TRBJ1-3	TRBD1	TRBV5-1	.	TGCGCCAGCAGCTTGTTGACAGGGGCAGGAAACACCATATATTTT	CASSLLTGAGNTIYF
TRBJ1-6	.	TRBV28	few	TGTGCCAGCGGGGCAGGGAACTCACCCCTCCACTTT	CASGAGNSPLHF
TRBJ1-3	.	TRBV5-1	.	TGCGCCAGCAGCTTGTTAGGTGGAGGGGCCATCTCTGGAAACACCATATATTTT	CASSLLGGGAISGNTIYF
TRBJ2-3	.	TRBV11-2	few	TGTGCCAGCAGCTTTATAGGGCCAGGGGGGACAGATACGCAGTATTTT	CASSFIGPGGTDTQYF
TRBJ1-5	.	TRBV19	.	TGTGCCAGTAGTTCCTCCTGGGGGGTAGGGCAGCCCCAGCATTTT	CASSSSWGVGQPQHF
TRBJ2-7	TRBD2	TRBV7-9	few	TGTGCCAGCAGCTTTGAGGCTAGCGGCTACGAGCAGTACTTC	CASSFEASGYEQYF
TRBJ2-2	.	TRBV10-1	few	TGCGCCAGCAGTGAGACCAGGGGCCGGAACACCGGGGAGCTGTTTTTT	CASSETRGRNTGELFF
TRBJ2-3	.	TRBV28	once	TGTGCCAGCAGGTCCTACGACACAGATACGCAGTATTTT	CASRSYDTDTQYF
TRBJ2-2	TRBD1	TRBV5-4	.	TGTGCCAGCAGCTCGTCCTGGACAGGGGGTTCGAACACCGGGGAGCTGTTTTTT	CASSSSWTGGSNTGELFF
TRBJ2-3	TRBD2	TRBV27	.	TGTGCCAGCAGTTCCCCAGCGGGGGGCACAGATACGCAGTATTTT	CASSSPAGGTDTQYF
TRBJ1-2	TRBD1	TRBV11-2	.	TGTGCCAGCAGCTTCGCCCTAGGGACAGAGAACTATGGCTACACCTTC	CASSFALGTENYGYTF
TRBJ2-1	TRBD1	TRBV14	few	TGTGCCAGCAGCCATACCGGGACAGGGATCTACAATGAGCAGTTCTTC	CASSHTGTGIYNEQFF
TRBJ2-7	TRBD1	TRBV7-2	.	TGTGCCAGCAGCCTGGCTGGGACAGGGACCTACGAGCAGTACTTC	CASSLAGTGTYEQYF
TRBJ1-2	.	TRBV7-9	few	TGTGCCAGCAGCCCCTTCACAGGGTTGTTTAACTACACCTTC	CASSPFTGLFNYTF
TRBJ2-1	.	TRBV6-1	once	TGTGCCAGCAGTGAAGGGCCACGGGGTGAGCAGTTCTTC	CASSEGPRGEQFF
TRBJ1-5	.	TRBV28	.	TGTGCCAGCAGTTTAAGTCGCGTACCAAGTCAGCCCCAGCATTTT	CASSLSRVPSQPQHF
TRBJ1-3	.	TRBV30	.	TGTGCCTGGGCCGGGGTCCGCAACACCATATATTTT	CAWAGVRNTIYF